This T cell receptor (beta chain) derives from a study of T-cell reconstitution after alpha-beta-depleted transplantation in children. TCRbeta library construction was performed incorporating unique molecular identifiers. TCRdb fed the PCR reads into MiXCR, producing one record per CDR3 protein. The sample has 150,000 to 200,000 distinct CDR3 sequences, roughly 7.5% seen once. Germline assignment: CDR1 LGHNA and CDR2 YSLEER. The CDR3 is 14 residues long. The V end was cut by 0 bases, the J end by 6 bases, with 11 bases between. This clonotype was picked up many times. This material consisted of PBMCs from the stem cell graft donor, taken from the stem cell graft. The V gene is TRBV4-3, the J gene TRBJ1-1; D is perhaps TRBD1 (6 bases). This TCR was sampled from a human donor who donated a stem cell graft to a child with Wiskott-Aldrich syndrome. The CDR3 loop reads CASSQDRYRAEAFF. The CDR3 region has the DNA TGCGCCAGCAGCCAAGATAGGTACAGGGCTGAAGCTTTCTTT.